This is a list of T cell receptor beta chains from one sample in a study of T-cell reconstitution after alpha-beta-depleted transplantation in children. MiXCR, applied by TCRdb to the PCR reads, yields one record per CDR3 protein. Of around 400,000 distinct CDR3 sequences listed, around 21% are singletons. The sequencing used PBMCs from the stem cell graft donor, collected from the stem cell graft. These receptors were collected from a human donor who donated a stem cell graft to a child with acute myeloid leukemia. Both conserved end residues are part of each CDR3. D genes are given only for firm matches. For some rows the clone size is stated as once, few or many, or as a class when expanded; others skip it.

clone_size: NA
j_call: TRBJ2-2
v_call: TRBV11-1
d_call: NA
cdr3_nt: TGTGCCAGCAGCCCGATCCCTAGCAGGGGAGAGGACACCGGGGAGCTGTTTTTT
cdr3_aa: CASSPIPSRGEDTGELFF

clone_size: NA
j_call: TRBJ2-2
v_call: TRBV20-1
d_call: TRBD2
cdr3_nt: TGCAGTGCTATGGGTCTGGTTGGGGGGAGGGCCGAAGACGGGGAGCTGTTTTTT
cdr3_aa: CSAMGLVGGRAEDGELFF

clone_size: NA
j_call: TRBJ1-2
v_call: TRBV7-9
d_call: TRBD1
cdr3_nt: TGTGCCAGCAGCAAGGGAGCAGGGGGCCTGTCAAACTATGGCTACACCTTC
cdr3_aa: CASSKGAGGLSNYGYTF

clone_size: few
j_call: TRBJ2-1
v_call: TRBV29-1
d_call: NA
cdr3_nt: TGCAGCGTTGACCCGACTAGTTTCAGCTCCTACAATGAGCAGTTCTTC
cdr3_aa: CSVDPTSFSSYNEQFF

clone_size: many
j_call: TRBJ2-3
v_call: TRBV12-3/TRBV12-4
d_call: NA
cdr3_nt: TGTGCCAGCAGACCCGGCCCTAGCACAGATACGCAGTATTTT
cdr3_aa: CASRPGPSTDTQYF

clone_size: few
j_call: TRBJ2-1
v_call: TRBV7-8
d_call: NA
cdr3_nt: TGTGCCAGCAGCTTAGTTGGTTTAGGGGGATATGAGCAGTTCTTC
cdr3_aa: CASSLVGLGGYEQFF

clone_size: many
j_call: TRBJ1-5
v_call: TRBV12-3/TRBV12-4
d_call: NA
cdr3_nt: TGTGCCAGCAGTTTGGGTCAATTCAATCAGCCCCAGCATTTT
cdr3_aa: CASSLGQFNQPQHF

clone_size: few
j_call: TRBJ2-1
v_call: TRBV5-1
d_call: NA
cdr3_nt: TGCGCCAGCAGCTTGGTCGAGACACTGGGGACCTACAATGAGCAGTTCTTC
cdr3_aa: CASSLVETLGTYNEQFF

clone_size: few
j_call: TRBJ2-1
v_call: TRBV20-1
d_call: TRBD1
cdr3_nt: TGCAGTGCTAGCAGGCCGGACAGGGATAACAATGAGCAGTTCTTC
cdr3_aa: CSASRPDRDNNEQFF

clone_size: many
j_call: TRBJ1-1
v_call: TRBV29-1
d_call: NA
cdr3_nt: TGCAGCGTTGAAGGAGGGCAGGGGACGCCGGCAGCTTTCTTT
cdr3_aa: CSVEGGQGTPAAFF

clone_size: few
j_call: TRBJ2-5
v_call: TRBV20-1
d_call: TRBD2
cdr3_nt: TGCAGTGCTCCGCCGACTAGCGGGAGGGAGACCCAGTACTTC
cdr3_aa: CSAPPTSGRETQYF

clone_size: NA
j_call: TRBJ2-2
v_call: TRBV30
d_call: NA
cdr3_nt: TGTGCCTGGAGTCGGTCCGGGGAGCTGTTTTTT
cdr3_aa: CAWSRSGELFF

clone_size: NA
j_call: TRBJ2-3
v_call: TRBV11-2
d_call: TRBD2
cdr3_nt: TGTGCCAGCAGCTTAGTGGGGACTAGCGGGAGAGAGACAGATACGCAGTATTTT
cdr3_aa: CASSLVGTSGRETDTQYF

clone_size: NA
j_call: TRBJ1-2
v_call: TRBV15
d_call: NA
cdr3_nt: TGTGCCACCAGCAGGGACGTCGGCTACACCTTC
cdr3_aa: CATSRDVGYTF

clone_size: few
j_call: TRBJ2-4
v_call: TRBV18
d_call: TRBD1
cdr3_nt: TGTGCCAGCTCACCAGGGACAGGGGTGGACATTCAGTACTTC
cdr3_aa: CASSPGTGVDIQYF

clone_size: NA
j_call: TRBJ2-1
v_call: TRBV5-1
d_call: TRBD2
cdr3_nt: TGCGCCAGCAGCCCCCCGGGTAGCGGGAGGAATGAGCAGTTCTTC
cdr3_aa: CASSPPGSGRNEQFF

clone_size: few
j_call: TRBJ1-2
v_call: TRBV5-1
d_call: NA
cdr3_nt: TGCGCCAGCAGCTTGGCCGGCGGGAGTCATGGCTACACCTTC
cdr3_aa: CASSLAGGSHGYTF

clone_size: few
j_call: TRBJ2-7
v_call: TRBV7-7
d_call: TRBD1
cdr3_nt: TGTGCCAGCAGCTTAGCGCCGACAGGGGACTACGAGCAGTACTTC
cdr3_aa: CASSLAPTGDYEQYF

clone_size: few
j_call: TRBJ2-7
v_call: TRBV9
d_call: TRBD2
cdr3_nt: TGTGCCAGCAGCGTAGTCGCTAGCGGGAGCTCCTACGAGCAGTACTTC
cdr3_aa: CASSVVASGSSYEQYF

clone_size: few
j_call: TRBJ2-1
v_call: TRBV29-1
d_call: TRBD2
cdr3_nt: TGCAGCGTTTGTGGTAGCGGGAGGGGGGACAATGAGCAGTTCTTC
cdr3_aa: CSVCGSGRGDNEQFF

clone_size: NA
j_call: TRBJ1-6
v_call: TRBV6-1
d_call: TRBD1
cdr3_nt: TGTGCCAGCAGTGAACTGACAGGGGGCAATTCACCCCTCCACTTT
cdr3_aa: CASSELTGGNSPLHF

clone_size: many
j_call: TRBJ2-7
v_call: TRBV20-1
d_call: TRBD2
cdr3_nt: TGCAGCGCTAGCGGGAGTAAGTACGAGCAGTACTTC
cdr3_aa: CSASGSKYEQYF

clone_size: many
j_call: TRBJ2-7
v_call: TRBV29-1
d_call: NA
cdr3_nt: TGCAGCGTTGAAGATACCTACGAGCAGTACTTC
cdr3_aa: CSVEDTYEQYF

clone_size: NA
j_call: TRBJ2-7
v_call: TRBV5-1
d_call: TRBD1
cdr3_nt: TGCGCCAGCAGCATGAGACAGGGGACGTACGAGCAGTACTTC
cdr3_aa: CASSMRQGTYEQYF

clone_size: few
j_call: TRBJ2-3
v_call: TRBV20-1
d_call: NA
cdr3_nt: TGCAGTGCTAGAGTTCTAGCAGATACGCAGTATTTT
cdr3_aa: CSARVLADTQYF

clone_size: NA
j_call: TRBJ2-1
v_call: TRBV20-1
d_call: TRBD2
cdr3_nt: TGCAGTGCCCCCGGCCTAGCGGGAGGTCCCCTCAATGAGCAGTTCTTC
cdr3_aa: CSAPGLAGGPLNEQFF

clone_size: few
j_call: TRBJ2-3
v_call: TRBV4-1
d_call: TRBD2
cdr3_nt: TGCGCCAGCAGCCAACCCGTAGCGGGATGGTCGGATACGCAGTATTTT
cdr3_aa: CASSQPVAGWSDTQYF

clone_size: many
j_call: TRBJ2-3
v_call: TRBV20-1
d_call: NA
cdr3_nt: TGCAGTGCTAGAGATAGGCTGGGCACAGATACGCAGTATTTT
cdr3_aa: CSARDRLGTDTQYF

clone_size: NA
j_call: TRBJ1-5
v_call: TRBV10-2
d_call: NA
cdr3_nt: TGCGCCACCCACTCAGGGGCGTACGATCAGCCCCAGCATTTT
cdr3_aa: CATHSGAYDQPQHF

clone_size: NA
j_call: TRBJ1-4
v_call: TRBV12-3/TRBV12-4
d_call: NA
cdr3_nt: TGTGCCAGCAGTCGGGACGGCACTAATGAAAAACTGTTTTTT
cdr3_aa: CASSRDGTNEKLFF

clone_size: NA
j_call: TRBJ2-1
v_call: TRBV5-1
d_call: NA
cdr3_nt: TGCGCCAGCTTCGGAGGGCCGGTTCGGAATGAGCAGTTCTTC
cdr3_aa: CASFGGPVRNEQFF

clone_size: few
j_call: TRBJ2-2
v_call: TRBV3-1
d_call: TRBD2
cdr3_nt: TGTGCCAGCAGCCAAGTGTGGGCCAGGGGAGCGGGAGTGGACACCGGGGAGCTGTTTTTT
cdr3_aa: CASSQVWARGAGVDTGELFF

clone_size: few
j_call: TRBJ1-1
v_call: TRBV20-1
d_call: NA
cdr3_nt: TGCAGTGCTAGCTTCAACACTGAAGCTTTCTTT
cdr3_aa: CSASFNTEAFF

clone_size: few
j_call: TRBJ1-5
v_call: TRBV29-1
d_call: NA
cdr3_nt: TGCAGCGCCAGGGTAGGGGCTAATCAGCCCCAGCATTTT
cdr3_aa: CSARVGANQPQHF

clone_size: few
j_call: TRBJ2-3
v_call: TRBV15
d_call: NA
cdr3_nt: TGTGCCACCAGCAGAGATGGAGGATCTAGCACAGATACGCAGTATTTT
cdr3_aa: CATSRDGGSSTDTQYF

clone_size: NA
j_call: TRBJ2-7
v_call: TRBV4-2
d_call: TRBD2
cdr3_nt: TGTGCCAGCAGCCAAGAACCTAGCGGGAGCTCCTACGAGCAGTACTTC
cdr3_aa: CASSQEPSGSSYEQYF

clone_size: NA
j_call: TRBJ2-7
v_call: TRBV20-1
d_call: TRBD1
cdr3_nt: TGCAGTGCTGGGACCGGGACAGGACCCTACGAGCAGTACTTC
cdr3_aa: CSAGTGTGPYEQYF